This section outlines one T cell receptor (beta chain) sequence together with its context. It has no known antigen specificity. Per-base quality was not reported, and no clone a single base away is much larger than it. This sample is part of a study of blood T cell repertoires in COVID-19 (dated by TCRdb to about 2020). Study-wide context: The collaborator samples originated in the United States, Italy and Spain and spanned the acute and convalescent phases of COVID-19. The dataset comprised deeply sampled blood TCRbeta repertoires from subjects exposed to, actively infected with, or recovered from COVID-19. The material from the prospective study consisted of cDNA or gDNA derived from T cells, B-cell-depleted T cells, or PBMCs. The repertoires were released in a freely available public database meant as a resource for research on the immune response to SARS-CoV-2. Samples were obtained from the ongoing ImmuneRACE study (first 160 participants) and from about 1,300 subjects provided by 6 global collaborators. The sample metadata nearly always contained a de-identified subject ID, COVID-19 status, age in years and sex. Where available, HLA class I and class II types were taken from metadata supplied by the sample provider and were not determined by assay-based typing. General study outcomes and caveats: The quantity of clinical and demographic metadata differed by source and by participant and was supplied without curation.

The immunoSEQ Assay, a bias-controlled multiplex PCR, was used to amplify TCRbeta CDR3 regions from genomic DNA. Per the source publication's procedure: The number of nucleated cells in each sample was estimated by amplification of reference gene primers within the assay. To quantify the absolute abundance of each unique TCRbeta CDR3 rearrangement, sequence reads were collapsed and filtered. Productive Simpson clonality was computed per sample as the square root of Simpson's diversity index over productive rearrangements. TCRdb retrieved this table from immuneACCESS and kept in-frame rearrangements only. Not all clones are present; in checked studies, unresolved V genes account for under half, and no reason is known for the remainder. V, J and clone size were drawn from that table, and D and trimming were deduced from the DNA. Across this sample there are approximately 150,000 clones, with approximately 84% seen only once. The ten most abundant clones make up under 3.5% of the sample.

The CDR3 covers 14 residues, taking in both the cysteine and the phenylalanine. Only the CDR3 DNA stays, 42 bases, in frame from base 1. From a lookup of the germline V gene, CDR1 and CDR2 are SGHNT and YENEEA. Relative to germline, V is missing 3 bases and J is missing 9 bases, with 8 bases of the junction outside any gene match. One collaborating source in Seattle enrolled patients during active infection and followed them longitudinally through the course of disease. Collaborating institutions collected whole blood in K2EDTA tubes following their own protocols. For TCRbeta analysis, collaborators shipped samples in one of three forms: frozen whole blood, isolated PBMCs, or DNA extracted from either of those sample types.

This TCR derives from an elderly woman with COVID-19, enrolled during active disease. The chain joins TRBV11-3 to TRBJ2-3; a stretch of 8 junction bases matches TRBD2. Sequenced input: peripheral blood. The bases read TGTGCCAGCAGCTTCGGACTAGCCAATCCCACGCAGTATTTT. Translation gives CASSFGLANPTQYF. The CDR3 plus the reference TRBV11-3 and TRBJ2-3 genes for the other parts give the full variable domain: EAGVVQSPRYKIIEKKQPVAFWCNPISGHNTLYWYLQNLGQGPELLIRYENEEAVDDSQLPKDRFSAERLKGVDSTLKIQPAELGDSAVYLCASSFGLANPTQYFGPGTRLTVL.